Presented here are 29 T cell receptor beta chains from one specimen sequenced in a study of vaccination and CD4 T cells after COVID-19. Which antigens these TCRs recognize remains unknown. An Oncomine TCR Beta short-read assay was used to sequence the DNA from cultured CD4+ T cells. TCRdb called the PCR reads again in MiXCR, with one record for every CDR3 protein. The sample has about 27,000 distinct CDR3 sequences; less than 80% are singletons. As for treatment: approximately nine-day PBMC culture with coronavirus spike peptide pools or control peptides (ViraFEST assay). The sample was CD4+ T cells from blood, cultured in vitro, taken after SARS-CoV-2 vaccination. Receptors originate from a human donor who received a COVID-19 vaccine.

V and J are TRBV19 and TRBJ1-3; 8 bases fit TRBD1. The ends lost 10 bases at V and 0 bases at J; junction bases unmatched: 8. The CDR3 is 15 amino acids. Germline V lookup: CDR1 LNHDA, CDR2 SQIVND (reference sequence). CDR3 sequence: CATRQGPVSGNTIYF. The CDR3 coding sequence is TGTGCCACCCGACAGGGGCCCGTCTCTGGAAACACCATATATTTT.

This chain uses TRBV10-3 with TRBJ2-3, with D hard to call. This CDR3 contains 14 residues. Trimming took off 3 bases at V and 4 bases at J, with 11 bases between the two ends. Germline-derived CDR1 and CDR2 are ENHRY and SYGVKD. The CDR3 sequence: CAISDGAGPDTQYF. CDR3 in DNA: TGTGCCATCAGTGACGGAGCAGGTCCAGATACGCAGTATTTT.

V and J are TRBV30 and TRBJ2-6; 8 bases map to TRBD2. V shed 8 bases and J 1 base; nucleotides not matched to a gene: 4. The CDR3 totals 14 residues. Germline lookup yields CDR1 GTSNPN and CDR2 SVGIG (reference sequence). CDR3: CAREGGSGANVLTF. The CDR3 bases are TGTGCCCGGGAGGGGGGGTCTGGGGCCAACGTCCTGACTTTC.

The J gene is TRBJ1-1, the V gene TRBV27, with TRBD1 matching over 9 bases. Germline values: CDR1 MNHEY, CDR2 SMNVEV (reference sequence). V shed 4 bases and J 11 bases; nucleotides not matched to a gene: 17. The CDR3 is 16 amino acids. The CDR3 reads CASSSYGGTGKSPAFF. The CDR3 DNA reads as TGTGCCAGCAGTTCCTACGGGGGGACAGGGAAAAGTCCGGCTTTCTTT.

This chain uses TRBV5-1 with TRBJ2-5, with D hard to call. Per the germline V gene, CDR1 is SGHRS and CDR2 is YFSETQ. The CDR3 totals 16 residues. V lost 0 bases and J lost 2, with 14 bases in between. The CDR3 nucleotides read TGCGCCAGCAGCTTGGCCGGGCAGCCATCTCAAGAGACCCAGTACTTC. Protein sequence: CASSLAGQPSQETQYF.

The V call is TRBV27, the J call TRBJ2-7; D may match TRBD1 or TRBD2 (5 bases each). The V end lost 1 base, the J end lost 2 bases, and 18 bases lay between the germline ends. Germline CDR1 reads MNHEY; CDR2 reads SMNVEV (reference sequence). The CDR3 has 17 residues. As DNA, the CDR3 is TGTGCCAGCAGTTTATTGGTGCGGGCAGGGATCGCCTACGAGCAGTACTTC. Its protein is CASSLLVRAGIAYEQYF.

The chain employs TRBV29-1 and TRBJ2-3; possibly TRBD2 for D (6 bases). Looked up from germline, CDR1 is SQVTM and CDR2 is ANQGSEA. Deletions cut 5 bases from V and 8 bases from J, with 14 bases between. The CDR3 covers 12 residues. For the CDR3, the DNA is TGCAGCGTTAATCATAGCGGTAGTACGCAGTATTTT. The encoded protein is CSVNHSGSTQYF.

CDR3 region: CASSLASGGAETQYF. As DNA, the CDR3 is TGTGCCAGCAGCTTGGCTAGCGGGGGGGCGGAGACCCAGTACTTC. This chain joins TRBV7-3 and TRBJ2-5, with 12 bases aligning to TRBD2. V was pared by 3 bases and J by 5 bases, with 4 bases of the junction left unmatched. Looked up from germline, CDR1 is SGHTA and CDR2 is FQGTGA. CDR3 size: 15 residues.

This clonotype came up a few times. The chain couples TRBV7-9 to TRBJ1-2, with a weak D call TRBD1 (5 bases). This CDR3 spans 15 amino acids. With 2 bases removed from V and 4 bases from J, the gap between germline ends came to 14 bases. The germline V gene encodes CDR1 SEHNR and CDR2 FQNEAQ (reference sequence). The CDR3 protein is CASSLIPTATYGYTF. In DNA form, the CDR3 reads TGTGCCAGCAGCTTAATTCCGACAGCAACCTATGGCTACACCTTC.

V gene TRBV20-1 combines with J gene TRBJ2-5; 8 bases agree with TRBD2. V gave up 3 bases and J gave up 2 bases; unmatched junction bases: 11. The CDR3 totals 16 residues. In germline, CDR1 is DFQATT, CDR2 SNEGSKA (reference sequence). This CDR3 reads CSASGGSGAQQETQYF. The CDR3 DNA is TGCAGTGCTAGTGGGGGTAGCGGGGCGCAACAAGAGACCCAGTACTTC.

The V gene is TRBV7-3, the J gene TRBJ2-1, with D perhaps TRBD1 (5 bases). This CDR3 contains 14 residues. The germline V gene encodes CDR1 SGHTA and CDR2 FQGTGA. Trimming removed 5 bases at V and 3 bases at J, with 11 bases between. The CDR3 bases are TGTGCCAGCAGCCATACAGGCGGCTACAATGAGCAGTTCTTC. Amino acid sequence: CASSHTGGYNEQFF.

This rearrangement joins TRBV7-9 to TRBJ1-2, with D possibly matching TRBD1 (5 bases). Germline CDR1 and CDR2: SEHNR and FQNEAQ (reference sequence). With 5 bases removed from V and 0 bases from J, the gap between germline ends came to 19 bases. The CDR3 is made up of 17 amino acids. CDR3 protein: CASSTWTRRTTNYGYTF. The CDR3, as DNA: TGTGCCAGCAGCACCTGGACAAGGCGAACCACTAACTATGGCTACACCTTC.

The chain has TRBV19 and TRBJ1-1; 7 bases map to TRBD1. With V trimmed by 7 bases and J by 0 bases, 5 bases remained unmatched. CDR1 and CDR2 (germline): LNHDA, SQIVND (reference sequence). CDR3 length: 14 residues. This CDR3 is CASNPTGLNTEAFF. The CDR3 nucleotides read TGTGCCAGTAACCCGACAGGGTTGAACACTGAAGCTTTCTTT. The variable domain in full, with the rest retrieved from reference TRBV19 and TRBJ1-1, is DGGITQSPKYLFRKEGQNVTLSCEQNLNHDAMYWYRQDPGQGLRLIYYSQIVNDFQKGDIAEGYSVSREKKESFPLTVTSAQKNPTAFYLCASNPTGLNTEAFFGQGTRLTVV.

The chain carries TRBV12-5 and TRBJ1-1; D not certain. The CDR3 length is 15 residues. V lost 0 bases and J 6 bases, leaving 14 bases between the germline ends. The germline V gene has CDR1 LGHNT and CDR2 FRNRAP. DNA of the CDR3: TGTGCTAGTGGTTTGGTTATACGTACCCCCCCTGAAGCTTTCTTT. It codes for CASGLVIRTPPEAFF.

The chain has TRBV20-1 and TRBJ1-1; D is possibly TRBD1 (5 bases). Between the trimmed V and J ends, which lost 5 bases and 0 bases, there was a span of 10 bases. The germline gives CDR1 DFQATT, CDR2 SNEGSKA (reference sequence). The CDR3 consists of 13 residues. The CDR3 sequence: CSAQTTVNTEAFF. CDR3 in DNA: TGCAGTGCTCAGACGACAGTGAACACTGAAGCTTTCTTT.

The genes are TRBV24-1 and TRBJ2-6; 7 positions match TRBD1. The CDR3 loop spans 16 amino acids. Germline V gene sequence: CDR1 KGHDR, CDR2 SFDVKD. V gave up 10 bases and J gave up 0 bases; unmatched junction bases: 8. CDR3 nucleotides: TGTGCCACTCTTAGTAGGGACAGCTCTGGGGCCAACGTCCTGACTTTC. It translates to CATLSRDSSGANVLTF.

The chain has TRBV5-4 and TRBJ2-7, with D perhaps matching TRBD1 (6 bases). With 0 bases removed from V and 1 base from J, the gap between germline ends came to 8 bases. In germline, CDR1 is SGHNT, CDR2 YYREEE (reference sequence). The CDR3 runs 14 residues. CDR3 nucleotide sequence: TGTGCCAGCAGCTTGGACAGGGCATCCTACGAGCAGTACTTC. Residues: CASSLDRASYEQYF.

This chain uses TRBV12-5 with TRBJ1-1; possibly TRBD1 for D (6 bases). Per the germline V gene, CDR1 is LGHNT and CDR2 is FRNRAP. Trimming left V 3 bases short and J 4 bases short, with 18 bases between. CDR3 length equals 16 residues. CDR3 sequence: CASGFPTPQGVTEAFF. The CDR3 DNA is TGTGCTAGTGGTTTCCCCACCCCACAGGGTGTCACTGAAGCTTTCTTT.

This clonotype was found once. The V and J genes are TRBV20-1 and TRBJ2-7, with no clear D. This CDR3 is 12 amino acids long. From germline, CDR1 is DFQATT and CDR2 SNEGSKA (reference sequence). The V end was cut by 3 bases, the J end by 2 bases, with 8 bases between. CDR3 protein: CSARSATYEQYF. The CDR3 DNA reads TGCAGTGCTAGGTCTGCTACCTACGAGCAGTACTTC.

This clonotype was detected a few times. The gene calls are TRBV28 and TRBJ2-5, with 8 bases lining up with TRBD2. Trimming took 4 bases from V and 5 from J; bases not matched to a gene: 15. Germline V gene sequence: CDR1 MDHEN, CDR2 SYDVKM. This CDR3 has 17 amino acids. In DNA form, the CDR3 reads TGTGCCAGCAGTTCCCAAATAACTAGCGGTGCAGGGGAGACCCAGTACTTC. Amino acid sequence: CASSSQITSGAGETQYF.

The chain carries TRBV4-1 and TRBJ2-7; D not certain. The V gene lost 2 bases and the J gene lost 0 bases, with 11 bases spanning the gap. From germline, CDR1 is MGHRA and CDR2 YSYEKL. The CDR3 runs 15 residues. The CDR3 DNA reads TGCGCCAGCAGCCAAAGTAGGATCCTCTCCTACGAGCAGTACTTC. Residues: CASSQSRILSYEQYF.

The chain employs TRBV12-3 or TRBV12-4 and TRBJ1-2; D gene uncertain. Trimming pared 1 base from V and 7 bases from J, leaving 4 bases between. CDR3 length: 11 residues. CDR3 region: CASSLGGGYTF. CDR3 nucleotide sequence: TGTGCCAGCAGTTTAGGGGGTGGCTACACCTTC.

The V and J genes are TRBV11-2 and TRBJ1-5; D remains ambiguous. CDR1 and CDR2 (germline): SGHAT, FQNNGV. V was cut by 1 base and J by 4 bases, with 17 bases left in between. CDR3 length equals 17 residues. Here the CDR3 reads CASSLASTGDGNQPQHF. The CDR3 DNA reads as TGTGCCAGCAGCTTAGCCTCGACGGGAGACGGTAATCAGCCCCAGCATTTT.

The J gene is TRBJ2-3, the V gene TRBV6-2 or TRBV6-3, with D perhaps TRBD2 (7 bases). The germline gives CDR1 MNHEY, CDR2 SVGEGT. The V end lost 5 bases, the J end lost 8 bases, and 17 bases lay between the germline ends. This CDR3 spans 14 amino acids. DNA of the CDR3: TGTGCCAGCAGTGACCCGGGGGGCGGGGGTACGCAGTATTTT. As protein: CASSDPGGGGTQYF.

This clonotype showed up just once. The J gene is TRBJ2-5, the V gene TRBV6-1; TRBD1 aligns across 7 bases. Per the germline V gene, CDR1 is MNHNS and CDR2 is SASEGT. The ends lost 2 bases at V and 2 bases at J; junction bases unmatched: 11. The CDR3 has 17 residues. CDR3 bases: TGTGCCAGCAGTGAAAATTTTGTGGGGACAGTACAAGAGACCCAGTACTTC. Protein sequence: CASSENFVGTVQETQYF.

The chain joins TRBV30 to TRBJ2-5, with no clear D. Trimming left V 1 base short and J 5 bases short, with 14 bases between. Germline V gene data show CDR1 as GTSNPN and CDR2 as SVGIG (reference sequence). The CDR3 loop spans 14 amino acids. For the CDR3, the DNA is TGTGCCTGGAGTGCATCCGACCTCCGCGAGACCCAGTACTTC. It yields the protein CAWSASDLRETQYF.

This clonotype was counted only a few times. This sequence joins TRBV19 and TRBJ1-3; the match to TRBD1 covers 10 bases. Losses at the gene ends were 8 bases for V and 3 bases for J; bases not matched to a gene: 4. This CDR3 is 14 amino acids long. Germline loops: CDR1 LNHDA, CDR2 SQIVND (reference sequence). For the CDR3, the DNA is TGTGCCAGTGCGGGACAGGGGTATGGAAACACCATATATTTT. Its translation is CASAGQGYGNTIYF.

The V and J genes are TRBV2 and TRBJ1-2, with 11 bases lining up with TRBD1. This CDR3 spans 13 amino acids. The V and J ends lost 6 bases and 5 bases, in that order; junction bases with no gene match: 2. Germline values: CDR1 SNHLY, CDR2 FYNNEI. The chain's CDR3 is CASRGQGGYGYTF. CDR3 DNA sequence: TGTGCCAGCAGGGGACAGGGGGGGTATGGCTACACCTTC.

The rearrangement links TRBV28 to TRBJ1-5; TRBD1 might be the D (5 bases). Germline lookup yields CDR1 MDHEN and CDR2 SYDVKM. This CDR3 region has 15 residues. The V end lost 6 bases, the J end lost 1 base, and 13 bases lay between the germline ends. CDR3 in amino acids: CASRTATPSNQPQHF. The CDR3 DNA reads TGTGCCAGCAGGACAGCTACCCCGAGCAATCAGCCCCAGCATTTT.